Sequencing of this T cell receptor (beta chain) was carried out in a study of CD8 T cells in Susac syndrome. Turning to the study itself: Blood was drawn from Susac syndrome patients while they were therapy-naive, on corticosteroids, or on intravenous immunoglobulin alone. Study-wide results and limits: CD8+ clonal expansion in Susac was maximal in TEMRA cells and in active patients.

About this clonotype itself: The antigen is not known.

CDR3 size: 14 residues. V was clipped by 4 bases and J by 4 bases, with 11 bases between them. The V gene's germline CDR1 is SGHVS and CDR2 FQNEAQ. In Susac syndrome patients, recently defined diagnostic criteria for definite or probable disease were met. The RNA, about 0.45 to 1 ug, was put through reverse transcription using random hexamers. One entry per CDR3 protein, called by TCRdb with MiXCR from the immunoSEQ multiplex PCR reads. The table shows about 110,000 distinct CDR3 sequences, with approximately 94% occurring only once. The sequenced sample was CD8+ T cells from PBMCs. V gene TRBV7-8 combines with J gene TRBJ1-5, with a weak D call TRBD1 (5 bases). The origin of this receptor is a human donor with Susac syndrome. The CDR3 DNA is TGTGCCAGCAGCTGGGACCCAGCAAATCAGCCCCAGCATTTT. This codes for CASSWDPANQPQHF.